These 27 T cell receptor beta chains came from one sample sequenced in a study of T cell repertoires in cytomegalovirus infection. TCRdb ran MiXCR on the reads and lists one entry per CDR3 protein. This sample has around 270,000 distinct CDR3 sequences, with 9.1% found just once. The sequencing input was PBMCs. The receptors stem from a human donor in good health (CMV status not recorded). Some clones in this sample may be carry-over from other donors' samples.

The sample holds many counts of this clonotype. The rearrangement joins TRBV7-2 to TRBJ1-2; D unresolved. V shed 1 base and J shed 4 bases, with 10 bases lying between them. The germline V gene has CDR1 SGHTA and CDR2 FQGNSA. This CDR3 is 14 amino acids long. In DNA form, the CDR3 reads TGTGCCAGCAGCTTAGGTAGAGGTCTCTATGGCTACACCTTC. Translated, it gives CASSLGRGLYGYTF.

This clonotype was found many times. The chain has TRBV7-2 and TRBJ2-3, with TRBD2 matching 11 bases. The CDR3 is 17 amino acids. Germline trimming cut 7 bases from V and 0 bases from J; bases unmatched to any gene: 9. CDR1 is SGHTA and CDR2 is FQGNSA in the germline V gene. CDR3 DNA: TGTGCCAGCACCCCGGGACTAGCGGTACTTAGCACAGATACGCAGTATTTT. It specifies CASTPGLAVLSTDTQYF.

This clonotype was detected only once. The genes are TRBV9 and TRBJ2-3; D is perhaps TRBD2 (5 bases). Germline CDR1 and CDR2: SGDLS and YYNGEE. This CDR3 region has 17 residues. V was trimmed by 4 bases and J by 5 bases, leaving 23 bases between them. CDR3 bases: TGTGCCAGCAGCCCTGGAGGCTTCCTACAGTATGAAGATACGCAGTATTTT. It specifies CASSPGGFLQYEDTQYF.

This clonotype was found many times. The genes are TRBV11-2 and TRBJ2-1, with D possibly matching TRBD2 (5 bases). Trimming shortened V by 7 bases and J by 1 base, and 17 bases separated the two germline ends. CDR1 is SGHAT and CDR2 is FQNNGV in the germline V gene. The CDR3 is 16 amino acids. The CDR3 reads CASKDGSASSYNEQFF. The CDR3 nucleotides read TGTGCCAGCAAAGACGGTAGCGCTTCTTCCTACAATGAGCAGTTCTTC. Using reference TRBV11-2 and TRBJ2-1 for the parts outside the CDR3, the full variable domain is EAGVAQSPRYKIIEKRQSVAFWCNPISGHATLYWYQQILGQGPKLLIQFQNNGVVDDSQLPKDRFSAERLKGVDSTLKIQPAKLEDSAVYLCASKDGSASSYNEQFFGPGTRLTVL.

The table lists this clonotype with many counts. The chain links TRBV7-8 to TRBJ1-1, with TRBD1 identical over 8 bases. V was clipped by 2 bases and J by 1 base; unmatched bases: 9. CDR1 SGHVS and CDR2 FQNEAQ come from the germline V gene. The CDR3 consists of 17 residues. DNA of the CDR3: TGTGCCAGCAGCTTAAATCGGCAGGGGGCTAGGAACACTGAAGCTTTCTTT. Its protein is CASSLNRQGARNTEAFF.

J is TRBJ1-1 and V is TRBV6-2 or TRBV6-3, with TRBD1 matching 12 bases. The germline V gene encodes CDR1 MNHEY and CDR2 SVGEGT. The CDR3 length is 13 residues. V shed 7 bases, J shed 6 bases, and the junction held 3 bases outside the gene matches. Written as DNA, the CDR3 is TGTGCCAGCACTCGGGACAGGGGGCCTGAAGCTTTCTTT. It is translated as CASTRDRGPEAFF.

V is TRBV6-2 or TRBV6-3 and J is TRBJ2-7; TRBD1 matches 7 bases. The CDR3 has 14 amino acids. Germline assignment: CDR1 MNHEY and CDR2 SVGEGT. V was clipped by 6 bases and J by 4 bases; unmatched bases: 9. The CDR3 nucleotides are TGTGCCAGCAGCTTGAGAAGGGACAGTTACGAGCAGTACTTC. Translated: CASSLRRDSYEQYF.

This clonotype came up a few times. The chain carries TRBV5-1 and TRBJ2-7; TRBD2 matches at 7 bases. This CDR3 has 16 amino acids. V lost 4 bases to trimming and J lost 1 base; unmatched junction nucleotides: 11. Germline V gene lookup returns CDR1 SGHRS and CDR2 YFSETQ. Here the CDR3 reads CASSPLAGVESYEQYF. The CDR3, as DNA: TGCGCCAGCAGCCCCCTCGCGGGGGTGGAATCCTACGAGCAGTACTTC.

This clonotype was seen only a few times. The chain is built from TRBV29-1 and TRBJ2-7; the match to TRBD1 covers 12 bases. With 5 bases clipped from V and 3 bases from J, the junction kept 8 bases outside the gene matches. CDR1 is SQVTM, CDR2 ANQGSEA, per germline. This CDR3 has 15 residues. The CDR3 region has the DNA TGCAGCGTTTCTACCGGGACAGGGGGCAGCTACGAGCAGTACTTC. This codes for CSVSTGTGGSYEQYF.

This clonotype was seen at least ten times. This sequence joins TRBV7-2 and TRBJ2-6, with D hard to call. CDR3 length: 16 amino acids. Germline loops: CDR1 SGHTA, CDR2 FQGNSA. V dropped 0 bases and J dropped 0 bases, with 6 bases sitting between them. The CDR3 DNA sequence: TGTGCCAGCAGCTTAGCTTGGGGCTCTGGGGCCAACGTCCTGACTTTC. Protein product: CASSLAWGSGANVLTF.

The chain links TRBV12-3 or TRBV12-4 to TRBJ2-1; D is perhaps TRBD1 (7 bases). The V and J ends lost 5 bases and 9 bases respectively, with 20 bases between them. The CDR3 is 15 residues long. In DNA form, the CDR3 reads TGTGCCAGCAGTCCACAGGGGACTGGGAGTGTTGAGCAGTTCTTC. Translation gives CASSPQGTGSVEQFF.

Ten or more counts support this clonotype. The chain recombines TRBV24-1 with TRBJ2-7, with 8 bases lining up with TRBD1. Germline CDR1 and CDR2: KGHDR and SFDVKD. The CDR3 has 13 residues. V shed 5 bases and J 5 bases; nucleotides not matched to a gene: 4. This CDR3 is CATSASGGNEQYF. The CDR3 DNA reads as TGTGCCACCAGTGCCTCAGGGGGCAACGAGCAGTACTTC.

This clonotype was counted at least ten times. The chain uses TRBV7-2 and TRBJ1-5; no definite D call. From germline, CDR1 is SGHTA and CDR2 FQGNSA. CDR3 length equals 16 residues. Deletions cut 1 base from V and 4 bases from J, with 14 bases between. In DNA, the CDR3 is TGTGCCAGCAGCTTAGATGGCAGGCGCGTAAATCAGCCCCAGCATTTT. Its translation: CASSLDGRRVNQPQHF.

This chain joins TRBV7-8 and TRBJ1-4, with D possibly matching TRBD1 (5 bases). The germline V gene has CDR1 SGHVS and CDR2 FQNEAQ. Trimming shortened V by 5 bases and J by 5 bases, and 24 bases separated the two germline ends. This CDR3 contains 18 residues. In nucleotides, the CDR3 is TGTGCCAGCAGCGGCCGCAGGGTTTTAAAGTCAATAAATGAAAAACTGTTTTTT. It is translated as CASSGRRVLKSINEKLFF.

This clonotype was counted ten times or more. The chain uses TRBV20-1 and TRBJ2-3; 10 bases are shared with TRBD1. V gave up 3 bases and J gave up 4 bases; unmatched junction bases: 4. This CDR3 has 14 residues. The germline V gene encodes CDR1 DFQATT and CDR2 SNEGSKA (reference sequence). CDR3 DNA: TGCAGTGCTAGTGGTGGACAGGGGGCAGATACGCAGTATTTT. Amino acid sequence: CSASGGQGADTQYF.

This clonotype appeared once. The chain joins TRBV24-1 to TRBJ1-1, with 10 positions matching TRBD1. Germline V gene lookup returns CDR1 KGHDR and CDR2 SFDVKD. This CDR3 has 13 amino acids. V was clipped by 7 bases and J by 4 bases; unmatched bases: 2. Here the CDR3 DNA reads TGTGCCACCAGGGGGACAGGGGTCACTGAAGCTTTCTTT. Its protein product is CATRGTGVTEAFF.

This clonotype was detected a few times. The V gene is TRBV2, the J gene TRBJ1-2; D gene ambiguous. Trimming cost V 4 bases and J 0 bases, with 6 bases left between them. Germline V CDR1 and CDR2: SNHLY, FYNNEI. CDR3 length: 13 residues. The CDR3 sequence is CASSGRTNYGYTF. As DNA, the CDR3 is TGTGCCAGCAGTGGCCGCACTAACTATGGCTACACCTTC.

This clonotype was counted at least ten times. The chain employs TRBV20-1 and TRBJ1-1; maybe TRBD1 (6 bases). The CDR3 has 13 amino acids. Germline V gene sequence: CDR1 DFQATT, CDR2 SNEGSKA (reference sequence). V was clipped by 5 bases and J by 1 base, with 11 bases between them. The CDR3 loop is CSAPQGTNTEAFF. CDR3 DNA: TGCAGTGCTCCACAGGGCACGAACACTGAAGCTTTCTTT.

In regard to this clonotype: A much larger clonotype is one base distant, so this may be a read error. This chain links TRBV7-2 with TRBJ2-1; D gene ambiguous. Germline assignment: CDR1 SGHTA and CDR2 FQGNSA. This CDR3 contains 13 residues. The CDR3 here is CAGSLGRWGKQFF. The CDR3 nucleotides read TGTGCCGGCAGCTTGGGTAGATGGGGAAAACAGTTCTTC.

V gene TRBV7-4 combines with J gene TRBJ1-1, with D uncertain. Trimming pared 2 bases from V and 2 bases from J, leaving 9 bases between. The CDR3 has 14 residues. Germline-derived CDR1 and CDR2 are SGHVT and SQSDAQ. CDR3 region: CASSLSKANTEAFF. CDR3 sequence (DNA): TGTGCCAGCAGCTTATCAAAGGCCAACACTGAAGCTTTCTTT.

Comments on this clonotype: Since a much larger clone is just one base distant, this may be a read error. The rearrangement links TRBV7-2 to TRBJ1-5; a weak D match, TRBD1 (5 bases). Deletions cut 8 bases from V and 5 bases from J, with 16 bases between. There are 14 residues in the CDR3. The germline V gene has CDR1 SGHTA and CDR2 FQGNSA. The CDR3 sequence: CASFQGILDQPQHF. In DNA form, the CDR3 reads TGTGCCAGCTTCCAGGGTATATTGGATCAGCCCCAGCATTTT.

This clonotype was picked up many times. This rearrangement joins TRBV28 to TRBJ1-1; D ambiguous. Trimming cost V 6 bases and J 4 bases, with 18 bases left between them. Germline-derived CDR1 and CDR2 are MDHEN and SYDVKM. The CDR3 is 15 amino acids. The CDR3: CASSLPRGSSTEAFF. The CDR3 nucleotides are TGTGCCAGCAGCCTCCCCCGCGGGTCGAGCACTGAAGCTTTCTTT. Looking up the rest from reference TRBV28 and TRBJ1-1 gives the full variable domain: DVKVTQSSRYLVKRTGEKVFLECVQDMDHENMFWYRQDPGLGLRLIYFSYDVKMKEKGDIPEGYSVSREKKERFSLILESASTNQTSMYLCASSLPRGSSTEAFFGQGTRLTVV.

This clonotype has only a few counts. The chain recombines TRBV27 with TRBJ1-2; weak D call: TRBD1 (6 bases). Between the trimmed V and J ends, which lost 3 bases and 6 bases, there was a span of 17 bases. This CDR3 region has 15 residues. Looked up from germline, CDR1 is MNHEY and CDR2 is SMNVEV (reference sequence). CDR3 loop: CASSFSERGANGYTF. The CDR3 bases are TGTGCCAGCAGTTTCAGTGAGCGGGGGGCAAATGGCTACACCTTC.

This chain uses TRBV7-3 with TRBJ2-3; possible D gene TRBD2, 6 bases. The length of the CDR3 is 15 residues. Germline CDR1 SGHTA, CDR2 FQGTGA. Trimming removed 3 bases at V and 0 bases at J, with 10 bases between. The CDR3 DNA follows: TGTGCCAGCAGCTTCGGGACTTCTAGCACAGATACGCAGTATTTT. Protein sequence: CASSFGTSSTDTQYF. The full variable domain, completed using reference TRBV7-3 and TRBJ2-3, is GAGVSQTPSNKVTEKGKYVELRCDPISGHTALYWYRQSLGQGPEFLIYFQGTGAADDSGLPNDRFFAVRPEGSVSTLKIQRTERGDSAVYLCASSFGTSSTDTQYFGPGTRLTVL.

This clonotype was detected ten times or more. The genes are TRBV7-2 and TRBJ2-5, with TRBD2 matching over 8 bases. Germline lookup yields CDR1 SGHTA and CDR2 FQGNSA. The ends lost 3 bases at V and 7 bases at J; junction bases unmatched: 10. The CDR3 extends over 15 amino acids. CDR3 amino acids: CASSFERGGLGTQYF. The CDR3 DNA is TGTGCCAGCAGCTTCGAACGGGGGGGCCTTGGGACCCAGTACTTC.

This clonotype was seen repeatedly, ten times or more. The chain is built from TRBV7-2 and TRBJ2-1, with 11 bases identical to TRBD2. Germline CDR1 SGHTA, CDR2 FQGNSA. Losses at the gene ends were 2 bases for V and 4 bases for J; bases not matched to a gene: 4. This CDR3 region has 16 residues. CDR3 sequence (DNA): TGTGCCAGCAGCTTATTATTAGCGGGAGGGTACAATGAGCAGTTCTTC. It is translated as CASSLLLAGGYNEQFF.

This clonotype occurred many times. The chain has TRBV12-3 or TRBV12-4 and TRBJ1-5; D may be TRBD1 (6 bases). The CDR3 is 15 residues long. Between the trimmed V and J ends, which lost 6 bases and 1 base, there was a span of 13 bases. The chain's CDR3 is CASSNTRGSNQPQHF. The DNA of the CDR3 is TGTGCCAGCAGCAACACCAGGGGAAGCAATCAGCCCCAGCATTTT.